This T cell receptor beta chain came from a study of response to subunit inactivated influenza vaccine (dated by TCRdb to the late 2010s). With respect to the entire study: To follow how T cells responded to a trivalent subunit inactivated influenza vaccine, the researchers relied on deep quantitative profiling of the T cell receptor repertoire.

The library was generated by RT-PCR. Sequencing was performed on an Illumina HiSeq 2500. In TCRdb, the public reads were trimmed at Q25 with fastp and aligned with MiXCR, with productive beta chains retained. A single entry per CDR3 protein holds the most common genes and DNA from its merged rows. The sample contains about 700,000 distinct CDR3 sequences, less than 15% of them found a single time. 6.5% to 8% of the sample is in the top ten clones. What the authors observed across the whole study: The authors suggested that each seasonal influenza vaccination may recruit only a limited number of new T cells.

This clonotype occurred a few times. Its antigen target is currently unknown. Base qualities were left out, and no much larger clone turns up one base away. Including cysteine and phenylalanine, the CDR3 has 14 amino acids. Only the CDR3 DNA stays, 42 bases, in frame from base 1. V lost 2 bases and J lost 3 bases, and the count of bases not matched to a germline gene is 2. CDR1 and CDR2, looked up from the germline V gene (reference sequence), are DFQATT and SNEGSKA. This receptor chain uses TRBV20-1 and TRBJ2-1, with 9 central nucleotides matching TRBD2. The origin of this receptor is a man aged 50 or older who received an inactivated influenza vaccine. Donor details come from another sample of the same person, matched by shared clones. The source was PBMCs from blood, collected around 14 days before vaccination. The DNA sequence is given as TGCAGTGCTAGACAAGCGGGAGGCTACAATGAGCAGTTCTTC. Its translation is CSARQAGGYNEQFF.